Listed below are T cell receptor beta chains from one sample, sequenced in a study of identical twins. TCRdb re-called the 5' RACE reads through MiXCR, storing one row per CDR3 protein. Among hundreds of thousands of distinct CDR3 sequences listed, 8% to 9% were seen once. These data were likewise used in another study, on yellow fever vaccine responses in identical twins.

The sequenced sample was PBMCs. These receptors were obtained from a woman aged 18-35 years in good health. CDR3s include the opening cysteine and the closing phenylalanine or tryptophan. Each record gives: D gene, V gene, J gene, CDR3 protein. D genes are given only for firm matches.

.,TRBV6-2/TRBV6-3,TRBJ2-2,CASSRDTDTGELFF
.,TRBV2,TRBJ2-2,CATQGTRNTGELFF
.,TRBV6-1,TRBJ1-5,CASTPGGSNQPQHF
TRBD1,TRBV5-1,TRBJ2-7,CASSWRWTGSYEQYF
TRBD1,TRBV4-1,TRBJ2-7,CASSPGGTASYEQYF
TRBD1,TRBV11-1,TRBJ2-6,CASSYRPDRGQSSGANVLTF
TRBD1,TRBV7-9,TRBJ1-1,CASSSGDRGGTEAFF
TRBD2,TRBV6-5,TRBJ2-1,CASSYDTYAGDPFF
.,TRBV5-1,TRBJ1-4,CASSLVEREKLFF
TRBD2,TRBV4-3,TRBJ2-1,CASSQDRAGEYNEQFF
TRBD1,TRBV20-1,TRBJ2-7,CSARSGTGVHEQYF
TRBD1,TRBV20-1,TRBJ1-1,CSARTGGLNTEAFF
TRBD2,TRBV20-1,TRBJ2-1,CSAIGLAGNEQFF
.,TRBV6-6,TRBJ2-7,CASSYTRAYEQYF
.,TRBV27,TRBJ2-2,CASSSQGRANTGELFF
.,TRBV20-1,TRBJ2-1,CSASSLARHDEQFF
TRBD1,TRBV6-2/TRBV6-3,TRBJ2-1,CASSYTGGYNEQFF
TRBD1,TRBV2,TRBJ1-1,CASRADRLNTEAFF
TRBD1,TRBV12-3/TRBV12-4,TRBJ2-6,CALRGRGANVLTF
.,TRBV20-1,TRBJ2-1,CSAIWRARYNEQFF
TRBD1,TRBV5-1,TRBJ2-3,CASSLETGTTDTQYF
TRBD1,TRBV10-3,TRBJ1-4,CAISAFNPGQAGEKLFF